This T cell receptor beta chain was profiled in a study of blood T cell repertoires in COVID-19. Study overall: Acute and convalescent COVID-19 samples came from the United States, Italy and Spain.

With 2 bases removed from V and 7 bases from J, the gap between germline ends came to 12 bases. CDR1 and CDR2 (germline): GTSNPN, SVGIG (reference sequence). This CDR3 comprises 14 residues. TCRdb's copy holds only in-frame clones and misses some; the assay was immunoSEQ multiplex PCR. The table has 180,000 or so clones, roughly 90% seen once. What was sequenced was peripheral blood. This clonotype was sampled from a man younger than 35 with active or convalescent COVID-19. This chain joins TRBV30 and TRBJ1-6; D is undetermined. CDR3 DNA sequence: TGTGCCTGGAGTATCGACACGACGAATTCACCCCTCCACTTT. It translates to CAWSIDTTNSPLHF.